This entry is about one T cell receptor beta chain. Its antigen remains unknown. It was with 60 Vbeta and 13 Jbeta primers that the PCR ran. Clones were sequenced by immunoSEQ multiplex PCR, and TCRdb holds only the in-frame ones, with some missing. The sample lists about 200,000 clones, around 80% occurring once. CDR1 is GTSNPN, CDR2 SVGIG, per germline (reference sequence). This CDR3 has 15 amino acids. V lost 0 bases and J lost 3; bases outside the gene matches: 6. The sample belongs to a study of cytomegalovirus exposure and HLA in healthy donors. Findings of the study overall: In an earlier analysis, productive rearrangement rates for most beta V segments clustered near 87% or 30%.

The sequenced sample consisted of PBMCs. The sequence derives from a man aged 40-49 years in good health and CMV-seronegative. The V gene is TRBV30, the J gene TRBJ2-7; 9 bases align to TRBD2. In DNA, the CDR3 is TGTGCCTGGAGTGTATCGAGCGGGAGGTTCTACGAGCAGTACTTC. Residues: CAWSVSSGRFYEQYF.